The clone carrying this T cell receptor beta chain is medium-sized (0.01 to 0.1%) in the sample. What it recognizes is unknown. Trimming took 7 bases from V and 4 from J, leaving 14 bases between them. There are 14 residues in the CDR3. Looked up from germline, CDR1 is SEHNR and CDR2 is FQNEAQ (reference sequence). TCRdb re-called the RACE reads with MiXCR, one entry per CDR3 protein. The data show about 14,000 distinct CDR3 sequences, over 15% seen once. This record belongs to a study of human T cells and chemical hapten exposure. Study outcomes and limitations: Among expanded TCRs, significantly more large CDR3 similarity clusters formed than among controls.

Time point specified: patch test 1, 2 weeks after DPC sensitization. As to treatment: therapeutic diphenylcyclopropenone sensitization with weekly scalp DPC. The sample was whole blood, taken in connection with sensitization to the hapten diphenylcyclopropenone (DPC). The chain combines TRBV7-9 with TRBJ1-3, with a possible D match to TRBD1 (5 bases). The clonotype comes from a woman aged 25-40 years with alopecia areata. Some clones in this sample may be carry-over from other donors' samples. The CDR3 spells CASTRGDSGNTIYF. The CDR3 DNA is TGTGCCAGCACACGGGGGGACTCGGGAAACACCATATATTTT.